Below are 21 T cell receptor beta chains sequenced from a single sample in a study of cytomegalovirus exposure and HLA in healthy donors. The PCR contained 60 Vbeta and 13 Jbeta primers. Clones were sequenced by immunoSEQ multiplex PCR, and TCRdb holds only the in-frame ones, with some missing. The repertoire holds under 200,000 clones, with around 74% as singletons. The specimen sequenced was PBMCs. All receptors come from a man younger than 30 in good health and CMV-seronegative.

The J gene is TRBJ2-5, the V gene TRBV5-1; maybe TRBD1 (7 bases). The germline gives CDR1 SGHRS, CDR2 YFSETQ. This CDR3 has 16 residues. V lost 1 base to trimming and J lost 3 bases, with 16 bases between them. The CDR3 bases are TGCGCCAGCAGCTTGCAGGGGGGCCGAGGGGAAGAGACCCAGTACTTC. This translates into CASSLQGGRGEETQYF. Looking up the rest from reference TRBV5-1 and TRBJ2-5 gives the full variable domain: KAGVTQTPRYLIKTRGQQVTLSCSPISGHRSVSWYQQTPGQGLQFLFEYFSETQRNKGNFPGRFSGRQFSNSRSEMNVSTLELGDSALYLCASSLQGGRGEETQYFGPGTRLLVL.

The chain combines TRBV29-1 with TRBJ1-1; tentative D call: TRBD1 (5 bases). V gave up 4 bases and J gave up 1 base, with 16 bases separating them. The CDR3 contains 15 residues. Per germline, CDR1 SQVTM and CDR2 ANQGSEA. The CDR3 DNA sequence: TGCAGCGTTGCCGGTCTCGCAGGGTCGAACACTGAAGCTTTCTTT. Translated: CSVAGLAGSNTEAFF.

This sequence joins TRBV7-9 and TRBJ1-1, with D perhaps matching TRBD1 (5 bases). Germline-derived CDR1 and CDR2 are SEHNR and FQNEAQ (reference sequence). The CDR3 runs to 14 residues. The germline V and J ends were trimmed by 5 bases and 3 bases, with 13 bases remaining between them. The CDR3 nucleotides read TGTGCCAGCAGCCTGGGGCAGGCCTACACTGAAGCTTTCTTT. This gives the protein CASSLGQAYTEAFF.

The CDR3 sequence is CASSPTGDSYNSPLHF. DNA for the CDR3: TGCGCCAGCAGCCCGACAGGGGACTCCTATAATTCACCCCTCCACTTT. The J gene is TRBJ1-6, the V gene TRBV5-1, with 8 nucleotides matching TRBD1. V lost 4 bases, J lost 0 bases, and 3 bases stayed unmatched. Germline lookup yields CDR1 SGHRS and CDR2 YFSETQ. The CDR3 has 16 amino acids.

This rearrangement joins TRBV27 to TRBJ2-1, with 9 bases matching TRBD2. CDR1 and CDR2 from the germline V gene are MNHEY and SMNVEV (reference sequence). The CDR3 is made up of 17 amino acids. After removal of 1 base from V and 9 bases from J, the junction contained 13 bases not matched to a gene. CDR3: CASSLYGDWAGGGEQFF. Written as DNA, the CDR3 is TGTGCCAGCAGTTTATACGGGGATTGGGCGGGAGGGGGTGAGCAGTTCTTC.

The chain combines TRBV27 with TRBJ1-2, with D possibly matching TRBD1 (5 bases). The CDR3 totals 13 residues. The germline CDR1 and CDR2 sequences are MNHEY and SMNVEV (reference sequence). With 3 bases removed from V and 7 bases from J, the gap between germline ends came to 12 bases. This CDR3 reads CASSLGGSSGYTF. CDR3 bases: TGTGCCAGCAGTTTGGGGGGGTCGAGTGGCTACACCTTC.

CDR3 coding DNA: TGTGCCAGTAGTATCGGTCCCCGAGCTTTCTTT. Its protein is CASSIGPRAFF. The chain employs TRBV19 and TRBJ1-1; D is unresolved. CDR1 and CDR2 (germline): LNHDA, SQIVND (reference sequence). The CDR3 contains 11 residues. Trimming removed 3 bases at V and 10 bases at J, with 9 bases between.

This chain uses TRBV11-2 with TRBJ2-7, with a tentative D call TRBD1 (6 bases). V shed 5 bases and J shed 7 bases, with 21 bases lying between them. The V gene's germline CDR1 is SGHAT and CDR2 FQNNGV. The CDR3 totals 15 residues. The CDR3 region has the DNA TGTGCCAGCAGCCCCATCCAGGGGATAGGCCTAGAGCAGTACTTC. Protein: CASSPIQGIGLEQYF. Full variable domain (rest looked up from reference TRBV11-2 and TRBJ2-7): EAGVAQSPRYKIIEKRQSVAFWCNPISGHATLYWYQQILGQGPKLLIQFQNNGVVDDSQLPKDRFSAERLKGVDSTLKIQPAKLEDSAVYLCASSPIQGIGLEQYFGPGTRLTVT.

The sample holds one count of this clone. The V and J genes are TRBV7-2 and TRBJ2-2; TRBD2 might be the D (6 bases). Germline V lookup: CDR1 SGHTA, CDR2 FQGNSA. The CDR3 spans 14 residues. The germline V and J ends were trimmed by 5 bases and 4 bases, with 11 bases remaining between them. The CDR3, as DNA: TGTGCCAGCAGCCAACAGGAGGGCACCGGGGAGCTGTTTTTT. It encodes CASSQQEGTGELFF.

This clone has a single count. This chain connects TRBV6-5 to TRBJ2-5; TRBD2 matches 8 bases. The germline CDR1 and CDR2 sequences are MNHEY and SVGAGI. This CDR3 region has 13 residues. V dropped 6 bases and J dropped 5; count of bases not matched to a gene: 5. CDR3 loop: CASRLAGAETQYF. The CDR3, as DNA: TGTGCCAGCAGGCTAGCGGGTGCGGAGACCCAGTACTTC.

This chain links TRBV5-4 with TRBJ1-5; no reliable D call. Germline-derived CDR1 and CDR2 are SGHNT and YYREEE (reference sequence). V was trimmed by 1 base and J by 4 bases, leaving 9 bases between them. The CDR3 covers 14 residues. The DNA of the CDR3 is TGTGCCAGCAGCTTGCCAGGAAGTAATCAGCCCCAGCATTTT. Encoded protein: CASSLPGSNQPQHF. The full variable domain, completed using reference TRBV5-4 and TRBJ1-5, is ETGVTQSPTHLIKTRGQQVTLRCSSQSGHNTVSWYQQALGQGPQFIFQYYREEENGRGNFPPRFSGLQFPNYSSELNVNALELDDSALYLCASSLPGSNQPQHFGDGTRLSIL.

This clone was observed a few times. The chain employs TRBV30 and TRBJ2-7; D perhaps matches TRBD2 (6 bases). CDR1 is GTSNPN and CDR2 is SVGIG in the germline V gene (reference sequence). The CDR3 runs 11 residues. Between the trimmed V and J ends, which lost 2 bases and 9 bases, there was a span of 11 bases. The CDR3 loop is CAWSSGEAQYF. DNA for the CDR3: TGTGCCTGGAGTTCGGGGGAGGCGCAGTACTTC.

The chain couples TRBV7-9 to TRBJ1-3; possibly TRBD1 for D (5 bases). Germline V gene data show CDR1 as SEHNR and CDR2 as FQNEAQ (reference sequence). V was pared by 2 bases and J by 1 base, with 15 bases between. This CDR3 has 17 residues. CDR3 amino acids: CASSLNLRGLSGNTIYF. CDR3 DNA: TGTGCCAGCAGCTTAAACCTAAGGGGATTATCTGGAAACACCATATATTTT.

This rearrangement joins TRBV19 to TRBJ2-1; a weak D match, TRBD2 (5 bases). V was shortened by 3 bases and J by 6 bases, with 6 bases between the two germline ends. The CDR3 spans 12 residues. CDR1 is LNHDA and CDR2 is SQIVND in the germline V gene (reference sequence). CDR3 nucleotides: TGTGCCAGTAGTATCACTAGCAATGAGCAGTTCTTC. This translates into CASSITSNEQFF.

The rearrangement uses TRBV28 and TRBJ2-4; 14 nucleotides align to TRBD2. The germline gives CDR1 MDHEN, CDR2 SYDVKM. J gave up 9 bases and V 3 bases, and 10 bases lay outside the gene matches. The CDR3 consists of 17 residues. As DNA, the CDR3 is TGTGCCAGCAGTTTGGAAGGACTAGCGGGAGGAGGGGGCATTCAGTACTTC. This gives the protein CASSLEGLAGGGGIQYF.

The V gene is TRBV5-4, the J gene TRBJ2-6; the match to TRBD2 covers 8 bases. CDR3 size: 19 residues. V was pared by 4 bases and J by 0 bases, with 12 bases of the junction left unmatched. Germline V lookup: CDR1 SGHNT, CDR2 YYREEE (reference sequence). This CDR3 is CASSPWTSRAPSGANVLTF. The CDR3 nucleotides read TGTGCCAGCAGCCCTTGGACTAGCAGGGCCCCCTCTGGGGCCAACGTCCTGACTTTC.

The chain is built from TRBV2 and TRBJ1-2; 7 nucleotides align to TRBD1. J lost 5 bases, V lost 6 bases, and 9 bases had no gene match. Germline CDR1 is SNHLY and CDR2 is FYNNEI. The CDR3 loop spans 14 amino acids. CDR3 in DNA: TGTGCCAGCAGCCAAGACAGGGCTTGGTATGGCTACACCTTC. It translates to CASSQDRAWYGYTF.

The chain is built from TRBV18 and TRBJ2-1; 10 positions agree with TRBD2. V was pared by 8 bases and J by 8 bases, with 12 bases of the junction left unmatched. The CDR3 is made up of 15 amino acids. CDR1 is KGHSH, CDR2 LQKENI, per germline. CDR3 in amino acids: CASRTLAGPLDEQFF. The CDR3 nucleotides are TGTGCCAGCCGGACACTAGCGGGACCTCTCGATGAGCAGTTCTTC.

This clone has only one observation. J is TRBJ2-2 and V is TRBV19; D call uncertain. Germline CDR1 LNHDA, CDR2 SQIVND (reference sequence). The CDR3 covers 13 residues. Between the trimmed V and J ends, which lost 6 bases and 4 bases, there was a span of 9 bases. The CDR3 DNA reads TGTGCCAGTAGAAACAGTGGCACCGGGGAGCTGTTTTTT. Its translation is CASRNSGTGELFF.

The chain has TRBV18 and TRBJ1-5; D uncertain. V was shortened by 2 bases and J by 4 bases, with 6 bases between the two germline ends. Germline lookup yields CDR1 KGHSH and CDR2 LQKENI. The CDR3 length is 13 residues. The chain's CDR3 is CASSPATNQPQHF. The CDR3 DNA follows: TGTGCCAGCTCACCAGCGACAAATCAGCCCCAGCATTTT.

The rearrangement links TRBV28 to TRBJ2-2, with TRBD2 identical over 13 bases. In germline, CDR1 is MDHEN, CDR2 SYDVKM. The CDR3 length is 19 residues. The junction had 10 bases not matched to a gene; V was cut back by 5 bases and J by 1 base. The CDR3 here is CASSAAGLAGNKNTGELFF. Written as DNA, the CDR3 is TGTGCCAGCAGTGCGGCGGGACTAGCGGGAAACAAGAACACCGGGGAGCTGTTTTTT.